The present T cell receptor (beta chain) was sequenced within a study of vaccination and CD4 T cells after COVID-19. Study information: The convalescent population consisted of six males and four females, two of whom were of Hispanic ethnicity.

Between the trimmed V and J ends, which lost 0 bases and 2 bases, there was a span of 4 bases. The CDR3 runs to 13 residues. Per germline, CDR1 SGHTA and CDR2 FQGNSA. Oncomine TCR Beta short-read sequencing was applied to DNA from cultured CD4+ T cells. TCRdb used MiXCR to reprocess the PCR reads, holding one entry per CDR3 protein. This table has almost 20,000 distinct CDR3 sequences, around 52% appearing once. A note on this clonotype: Its antigen is not identified.

Stated treatment: roughly 10-day PBMC culture with coronavirus spike peptide pools or control peptides (ViraFEST assay). Culture conditions combined around 2 million PBMCs per well with 10 IU/ml IL-2 and 9 to 10 ug/ml peptide pools. The cultures had half their medium swapped for fresh IL-2 medium on days 3 and 7. The TCR originated in a human donor who had recovered from COVID-19. The sequenced sample consisted of CD4+ T cells from blood, cultured in vitro. V is TRBV7-2 and J is TRBJ2-5; D gene uncertain. The DNA of the CDR3 is TGTGCCAGCAGCTTAGCCAGACAAGAGACCCAGTACTTC. Translation gives CASSLARQETQYF.